Each of the 6 T cell receptor beta chains below was sequenced from the same sample in a study of OX40 agonist ivuxolimab in advanced cancers. Assay used: immunoSEQ multiplex PCR; TCRdb lists only in-frame clones, some missing. The table lists approximately 77,000 clones, approximately 80% of them singletons. The material was CD4+ or CD8+ T cells sorted from blood, obtained in a trial of the OX40 agonist ivuxolimab. These TCRs come from an adult with an advanced solid tumor such as melanoma, head and neck, liver or kidney cancer.

J is TRBJ1-1 and V is TRBV21-1. TRBV21-1 is given as a pseudogene. The CDR3 contains 16 residues. In nucleotides, the CDR3 is TGTGCCAGCAGCAAAGCGCTTTCGGGCTTTCGAACTGAAGCTTTCTTT. This translates into CASSKALSGFRTEAFF.

The rearrangement links TRBV18 to TRBJ2-3, with 9 bases aligning to TRBD1. Germline trimming cut 8 bases from V and 1 base from J; bases unmatched to any gene: 7. Germline loops: CDR1 KGHSH, CDR2 LQKENI. There are 15 residues in the CDR3. CDR3 bases: TGTGCCAGCCTTAGGGGGACAGGGCGCACAGATACGCAGTATTTT. Translation gives CASLRGTGRTDTQYF.

The chain recombines TRBV27 with TRBJ1-5; D gene unclear. Germline CDR1 MNHEY, CDR2 SMNVEV (reference sequence). V was shortened by 0 bases and J by 4 bases, with 10 bases between the two germline ends. The CDR3 consists of 15 residues. This CDR3 is CASSLSSSTNQPQHF. The CDR3 DNA is TGTGCCAGCAGTTTATCCTCATCCACAAATCAGCCCCAGCATTTT.

This rearrangement joins TRBV9 to TRBJ1-2; D possibly corresponds to TRBD1 (6 bases). V lost 4 bases, J lost 8 bases, and 18 bases lay in between. Germline loops: CDR1 SGDLS, CDR2 YYNGEE. CDR3 length: 14 residues. The CDR3 protein is CASSLPSGAIGYTF. The CDR3 bases are TGTGCCAGCAGCCTTCCTTCGGGGGCCATCGGCTACACCTTC.

In its sample, this clone ranks as medium-sized. This chain connects TRBV6-5 to TRBJ2-7; TRBD1 agrees at 7 bases. This CDR3 has 13 residues. After removal of 4 bases from V and 4 bases from J, the junction contained 4 bases not matched to a gene. The germline V gene encodes CDR1 MNHEY and CDR2 SVGAGI. The CDR3 protein is CASSLYRGYEQYF. The CDR3, as DNA: TGTGCCAGCAGTTTATACAGGGGATACGAGCAGTACTTC.

V is TRBV27 and J is TRBJ2-3; no clear D gene. Germline V gene sequence: CDR1 MNHEY, CDR2 SMNVEV (reference sequence). The length of the CDR3 is 15 residues. The V and J ends lost 10 bases and 0 bases respectively, with 17 bases between them. In nucleotides, the CDR3 is TGTGCCACCCGGCCGGTTCATCTAAGCACAGATACGCAGTATTTT. Amino acids: CATRPVHLSTDTQYF.